This T cell receptor (beta chain) came from a study of cytomegalovirus exposure and HLA in healthy donors. General study findings and limits: The analysis excluded some indistinguishable V segments, including TRBV6-2 and TRBV6-3. A later analysis found common viral pathogens apparently linked to several of the most significant clusters.

Researchers ran the PCR with 60 Vbeta and 13 Jbeta primers. Per the study methods: Among the unique TCR beta chains that a later analysis counted, 75 million to 85 million in all, about 11 million were shared. This table comes from immunoSEQ multiplex PCR, and its TCRdb copy is limited to in-frame clones, with some not included. V, J and clone size are taken as reported in that table, and D and trimming were inferred from the DNA itself. Seen here are about 160,000 clones, around 75% observed once, and the top ten hold 2.5%. This CDR3 is 14 amino acids long. Germline CDR1 LGHNA, CDR2 YSLEER. With 0 bases removed from V and 10 bases from J, the gap between germline ends came to 15 bases. Concerning this clone: Its matching antigen is unknown.

The sequence was collected from a female donor in good health and CMV-seronegative. Source material: PBMCs. V gene TRBV4-3 combines with J gene TRBJ1-1, with D possibly being TRBD1 (6 bases). The CDR3 nucleotides are TGCGCCAGCAGCCAAGATCGACAGGTAAATAGAGCTTTCTTT. It specifies CASSQDRQVNRAFF.